The present entry profiles one TCR beta chain with its context. Its antigen is still unknown. The data belong to a study of Ad26.COV2.S vaccination and SARS-CoV-2 variants. Regarding the study as a whole: Vaccine recipients and placebo recipients showed similar non-spike TCR breadth. The TCR breadth and depth analyses may have understated or missed part of the total T cell responses. Recipients given vaccine exceeded placebo recipients in spike-specific TCR breadth.

The table came from immunoSEQ multiplex PCR; TCRdb's copy has only in-frame clones and leaves some out. The sample has about 350,000 clones; approximately 90% are singletons. Treatment of the sample: about 20 received Ad26.COV2.S at low or high dose, single or two shots; several received placebo; per-sample allocation not given. Sampling occurred on day 63 after the first vaccine or placebo injection. Aged 18-55 years, donor was enrolled in Boston in 2020. Germline values: CDR1 SGHAT, CDR2 FQNNGV. The germline V and J ends were trimmed by 4 bases and 1 base, with 11 bases remaining between them. The CDR3 totals 14 residues.

The source material was peripheral blood, sampled in a trial of Ad26.COV2.S vaccine versus placebo. This receptor was obtained from a person aged 18 to 65 who received the Ad26.COV2.S COVID-19 vaccine or a placebo. The rearrangement uses TRBV11-2 and TRBJ2-7, with TRBD2 as a possible D gene (6 bases). CDR3 in amino acids: CASSSLLASYEQYF. The CDR3 bases are TGTGCCAGCAGCTCGTTACTAGCATCCTACGAGCAGTACTTC.